This T cell receptor (beta chain) stems from a study of T cells in Graves' hyperthyroidism and ophthalmopathy. Diagnoses were established using clinical symptoms, serum thyroxine and TRAb, thyroid ultrasound and orbital computed tomography. TCR beta CDR3 region amplification was performed from RNA transcripts. Using the HTBI primer set, a first-round RT-PCR was run on the TCR CDR3. TCRdb recomputed calls from the multiplex PCR reads with MiXCR, one row per CDR3 protein. The table has fewer than 600,000 distinct CDR3 sequences, about 15% seen once. This clonotype was detected ten times or more. The length of the CDR3 is 15 residues. V was clipped by 2 bases and J by 2 bases, with 10 bases between them.

This sequence joins TRBV12-3 or TRBV12-4 and TRBJ1-5; D remains unclear. The sequenced sample consisted of blood. The origin of this receptor is a woman in her 40s with Graves' hyperthyroidism. For the CDR3, the DNA is TGTGCCAGCAGTTTAACCGGGGTGGGCAATCAGCCCCAGCATTTT. It translates to CASSLTGVGNQPQHF.